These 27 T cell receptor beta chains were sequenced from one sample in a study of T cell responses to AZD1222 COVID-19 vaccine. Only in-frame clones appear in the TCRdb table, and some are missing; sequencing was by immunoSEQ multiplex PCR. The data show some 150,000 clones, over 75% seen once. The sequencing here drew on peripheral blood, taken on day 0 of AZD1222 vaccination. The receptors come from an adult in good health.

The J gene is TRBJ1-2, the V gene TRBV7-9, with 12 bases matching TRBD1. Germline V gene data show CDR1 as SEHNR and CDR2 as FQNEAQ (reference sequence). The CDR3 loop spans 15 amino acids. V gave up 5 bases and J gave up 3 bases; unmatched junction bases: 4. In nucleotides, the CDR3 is TGTGCCAGCAGCGTGGGACAGGGGGCCGACTATGGCTACACCTTC. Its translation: CASSVGQGADYGYTF.

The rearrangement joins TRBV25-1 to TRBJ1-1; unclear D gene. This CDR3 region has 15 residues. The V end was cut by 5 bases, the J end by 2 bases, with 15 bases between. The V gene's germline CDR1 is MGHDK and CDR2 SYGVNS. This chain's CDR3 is CASSNPAAGNTEAFF. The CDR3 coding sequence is TGTGCCAGCAGTAATCCCGCAGCCGGCAACACTGAAGCTTTCTTT.

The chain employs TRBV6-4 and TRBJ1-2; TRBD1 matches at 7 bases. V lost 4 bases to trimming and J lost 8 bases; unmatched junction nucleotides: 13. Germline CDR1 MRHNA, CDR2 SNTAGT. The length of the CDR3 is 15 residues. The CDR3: CASSARTGASGGYTF. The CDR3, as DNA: TGTGCCAGCAGTGCTCGCACAGGGGCGTCCGGGGGCTACACCTTC.

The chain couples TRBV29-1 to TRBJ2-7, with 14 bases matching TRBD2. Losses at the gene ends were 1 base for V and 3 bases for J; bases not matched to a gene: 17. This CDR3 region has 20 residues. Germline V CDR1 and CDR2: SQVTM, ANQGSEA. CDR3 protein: CSVEGHGTGTSGSSFYEQYF. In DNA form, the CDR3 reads TGCAGCGTTGAAGGTCATGGTACAGGGACTAGCGGGAGTTCTTTCTACGAGCAGTACTTC.

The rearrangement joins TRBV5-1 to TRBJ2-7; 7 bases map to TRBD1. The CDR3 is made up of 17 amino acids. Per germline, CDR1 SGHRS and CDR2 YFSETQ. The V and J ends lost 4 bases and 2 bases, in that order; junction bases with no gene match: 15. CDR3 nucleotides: TGCGCCAGCAGCGTACAGGACAGGTTAGTCCATCCCTACGAGCAGTACTTC. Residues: CASSVQDRLVHPYEQYF.

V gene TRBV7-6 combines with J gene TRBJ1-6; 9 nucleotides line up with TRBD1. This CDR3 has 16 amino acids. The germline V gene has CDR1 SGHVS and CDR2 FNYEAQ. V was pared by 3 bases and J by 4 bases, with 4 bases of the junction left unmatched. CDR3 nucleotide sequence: TGTGCCAGCAGCTTGGCCGGGACAGGGTATAATTCACCCCTCCACTTT. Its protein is CASSLAGTGYNSPLHF.

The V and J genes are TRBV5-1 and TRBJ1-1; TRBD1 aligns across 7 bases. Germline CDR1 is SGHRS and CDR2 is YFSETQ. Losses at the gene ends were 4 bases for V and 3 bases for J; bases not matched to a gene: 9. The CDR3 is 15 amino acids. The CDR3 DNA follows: TGCGCCAGCAGCCCCGCAAGCAGGGGGGACACTGAAGCTTTCTTT. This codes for CASSPASRGDTEAFF.

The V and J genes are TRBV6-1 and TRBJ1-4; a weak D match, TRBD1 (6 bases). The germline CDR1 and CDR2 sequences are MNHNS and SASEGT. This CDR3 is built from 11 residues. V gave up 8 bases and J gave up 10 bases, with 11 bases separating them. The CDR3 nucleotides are TGTGCCAGCCAGATAGGGGGAAAACTGTTTTTT. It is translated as CASQIGGKLFF.

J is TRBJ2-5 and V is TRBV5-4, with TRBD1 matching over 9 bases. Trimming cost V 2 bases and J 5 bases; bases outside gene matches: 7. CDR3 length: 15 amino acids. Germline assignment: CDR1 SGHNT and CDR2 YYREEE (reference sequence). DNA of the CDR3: TGTGCCAGCAGCTTAGCCGGGACAGGGAGGGAGACCCAGTACTTC. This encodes CASSLAGTGRETQYF.

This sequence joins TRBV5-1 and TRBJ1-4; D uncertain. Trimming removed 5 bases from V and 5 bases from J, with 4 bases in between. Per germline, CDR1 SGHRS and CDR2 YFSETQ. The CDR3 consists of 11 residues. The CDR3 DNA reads TGCGCCAGCAGTTTCAATGAAAAACTGTTTTTT. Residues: CASSFNEKLFF.

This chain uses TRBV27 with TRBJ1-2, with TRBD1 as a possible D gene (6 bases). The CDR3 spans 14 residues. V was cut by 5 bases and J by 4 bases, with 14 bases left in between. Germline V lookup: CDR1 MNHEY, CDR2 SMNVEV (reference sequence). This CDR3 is CASSAQQGLYGYTF. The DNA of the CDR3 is TGTGCCAGCAGTGCACAACAGGGACTCTATGGCTACACCTTC.

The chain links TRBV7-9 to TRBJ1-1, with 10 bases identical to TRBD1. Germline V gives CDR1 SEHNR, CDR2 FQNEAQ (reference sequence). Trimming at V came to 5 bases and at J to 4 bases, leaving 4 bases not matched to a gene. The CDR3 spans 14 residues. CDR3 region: CASSAGQGSTEAFF. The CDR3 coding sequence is TGTGCCAGCAGCGCGGGACAGGGGTCCACTGAAGCTTTCTTT.

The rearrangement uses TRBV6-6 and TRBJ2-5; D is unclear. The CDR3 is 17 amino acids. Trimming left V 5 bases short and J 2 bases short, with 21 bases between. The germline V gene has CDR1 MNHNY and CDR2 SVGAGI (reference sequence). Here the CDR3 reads CASSQSLFRTGQETQYF. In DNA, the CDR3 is TGTGCCAGCAGTCAGTCATTGTTCAGAACTGGGCAAGAGACCCAGTACTTC.

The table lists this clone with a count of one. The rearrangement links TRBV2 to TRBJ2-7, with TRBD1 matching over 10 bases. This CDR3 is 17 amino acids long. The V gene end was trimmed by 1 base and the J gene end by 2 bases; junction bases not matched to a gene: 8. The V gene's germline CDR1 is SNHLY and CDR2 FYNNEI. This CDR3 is CASSEVGVGTGAYEQYF. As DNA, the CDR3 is TGTGCCAGCAGTGAAGTTGGCGTGGGGACAGGGGCCTACGAGCAGTACTTC.

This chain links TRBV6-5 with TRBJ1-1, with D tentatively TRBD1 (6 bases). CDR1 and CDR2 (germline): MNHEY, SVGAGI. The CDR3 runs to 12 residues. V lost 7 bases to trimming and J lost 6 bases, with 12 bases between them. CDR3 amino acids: CASIQGRSEAFF. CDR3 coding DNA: TGTGCCAGCATTCAGGGGCGCTCTGAAGCTTTCTTT.

In DNA, the CDR3 is TGCAGCGTTGAAGGTGCCAGCGGGAGCAGGTATGAGCAGTTCTTC. Its translation: CSVEGASGSRYEQFF. V and J are TRBV29-1 and TRBJ2-1; 8 bases are shared with TRBD2. CDR1 is SQVTM, CDR2 ANQGSEA, per germline. V was clipped by 1 base and J by 8 bases; unmatched bases: 10. The CDR3 length is 15 residues.

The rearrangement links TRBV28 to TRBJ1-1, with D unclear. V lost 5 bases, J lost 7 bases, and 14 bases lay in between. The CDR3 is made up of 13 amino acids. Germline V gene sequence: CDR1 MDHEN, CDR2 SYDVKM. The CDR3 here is CASSPAGIYEAFF. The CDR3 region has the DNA TGTGCCAGCAGTCCCGCGGGGATTTATGAAGCTTTCTTT.

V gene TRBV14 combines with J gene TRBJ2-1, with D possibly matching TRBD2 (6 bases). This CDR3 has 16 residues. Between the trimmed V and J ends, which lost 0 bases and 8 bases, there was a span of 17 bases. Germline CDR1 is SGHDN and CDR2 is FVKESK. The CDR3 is CASSQDERAHWDEQFF. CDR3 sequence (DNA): TGTGCCAGCAGCCAAGATGAGCGGGCCCACTGGGATGAGCAGTTCTTC.

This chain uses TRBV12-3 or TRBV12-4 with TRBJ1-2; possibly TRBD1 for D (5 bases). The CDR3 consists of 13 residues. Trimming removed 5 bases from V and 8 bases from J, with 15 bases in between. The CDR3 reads CASSRGLTVGYTF. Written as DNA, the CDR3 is TGTGCCAGCAGTAGGGGCCTTACTGTAGGCTACACCTTC.

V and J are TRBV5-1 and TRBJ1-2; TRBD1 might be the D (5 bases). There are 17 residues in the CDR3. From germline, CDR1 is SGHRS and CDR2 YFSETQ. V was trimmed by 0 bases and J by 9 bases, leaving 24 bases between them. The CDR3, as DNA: TGCGCCAGCAGCTTGGAGAGGGGACCCCTTCCGGCTTTCCGCTACACCTTC. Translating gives CASSLERGPLPAFRYTF.

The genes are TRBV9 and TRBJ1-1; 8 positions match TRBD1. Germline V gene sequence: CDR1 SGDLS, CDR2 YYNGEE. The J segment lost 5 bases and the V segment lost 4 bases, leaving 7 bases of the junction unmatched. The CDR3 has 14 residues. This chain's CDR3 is CASSSQGGRTEAFF. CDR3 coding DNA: TGTGCCAGCAGCTCACAGGGGGGGAGGACTGAAGCTTTCTTT.

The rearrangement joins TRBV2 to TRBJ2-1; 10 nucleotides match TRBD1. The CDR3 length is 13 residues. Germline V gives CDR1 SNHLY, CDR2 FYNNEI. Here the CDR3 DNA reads TGTGCTTCCGAGGGACAGGGGATCAATGAGCAGTTCTTC. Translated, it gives CASEGQGINEQFF.

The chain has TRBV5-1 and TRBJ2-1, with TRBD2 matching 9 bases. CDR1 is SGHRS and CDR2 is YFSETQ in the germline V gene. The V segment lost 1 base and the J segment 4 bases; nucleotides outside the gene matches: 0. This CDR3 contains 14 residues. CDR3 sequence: CASSLLAGYNEQFF. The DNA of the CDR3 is TGCGCCAGCAGCTTGCTAGCGGGGTACAATGAGCAGTTCTTC.

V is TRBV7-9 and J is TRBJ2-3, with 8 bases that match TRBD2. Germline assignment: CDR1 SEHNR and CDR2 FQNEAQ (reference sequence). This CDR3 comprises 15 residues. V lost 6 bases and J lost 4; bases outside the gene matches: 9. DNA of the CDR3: TGTGCCAGCAGATTCTCCAGCGGGGGCTCAGATACGCAGTATTTT. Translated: CASRFSSGGSDTQYF.

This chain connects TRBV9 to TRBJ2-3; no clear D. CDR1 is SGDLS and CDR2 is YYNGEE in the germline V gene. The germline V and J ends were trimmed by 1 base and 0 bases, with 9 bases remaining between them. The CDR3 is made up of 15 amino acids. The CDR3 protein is CASSVSVSSTDTQYF. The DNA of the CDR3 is TGTGCCAGCAGCGTATCAGTCTCTAGCACAGATACGCAGTATTTT.

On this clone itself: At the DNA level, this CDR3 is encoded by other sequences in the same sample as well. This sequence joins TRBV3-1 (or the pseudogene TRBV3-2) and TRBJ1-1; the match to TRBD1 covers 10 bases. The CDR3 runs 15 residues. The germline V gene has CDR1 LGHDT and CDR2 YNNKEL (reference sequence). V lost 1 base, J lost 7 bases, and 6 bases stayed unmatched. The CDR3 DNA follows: TGTGCCAGCAGCCAAGTGGCGGGACAGGGGTTTGAAGCTTTCTTT. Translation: CASSQVAGQGFEAFF.

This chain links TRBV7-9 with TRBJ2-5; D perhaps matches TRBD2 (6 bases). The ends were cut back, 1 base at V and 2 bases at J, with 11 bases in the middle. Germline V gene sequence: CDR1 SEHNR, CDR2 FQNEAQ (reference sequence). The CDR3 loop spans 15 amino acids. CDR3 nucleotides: TGTGCCAGCAGCTTAGTGGGCGGGATGCAAGAGACCCAGTACTTC. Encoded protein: CASSLVGGMQETQYF.